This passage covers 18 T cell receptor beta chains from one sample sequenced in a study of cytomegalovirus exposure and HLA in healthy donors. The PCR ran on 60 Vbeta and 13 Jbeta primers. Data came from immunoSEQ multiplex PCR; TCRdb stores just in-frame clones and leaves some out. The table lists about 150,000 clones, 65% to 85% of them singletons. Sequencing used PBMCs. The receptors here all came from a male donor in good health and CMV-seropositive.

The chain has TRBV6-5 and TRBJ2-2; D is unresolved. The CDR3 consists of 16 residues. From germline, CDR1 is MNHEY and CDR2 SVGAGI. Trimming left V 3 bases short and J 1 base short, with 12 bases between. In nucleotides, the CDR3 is TGTGCCAGCAGTTATAGTACTAACCTGAACACCGGGGAGCTGTTTTTT. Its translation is CASSYSTNLNTGELFF.

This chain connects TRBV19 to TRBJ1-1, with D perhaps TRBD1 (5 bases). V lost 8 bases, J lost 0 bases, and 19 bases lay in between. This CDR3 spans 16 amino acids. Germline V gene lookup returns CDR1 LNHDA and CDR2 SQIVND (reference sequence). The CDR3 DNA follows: TGTGCCAGTCGACATCTCCCCGGAGGGGTGAACACTGAAGCTTTCTTT. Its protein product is CASRHLPGGVNTEAFF.

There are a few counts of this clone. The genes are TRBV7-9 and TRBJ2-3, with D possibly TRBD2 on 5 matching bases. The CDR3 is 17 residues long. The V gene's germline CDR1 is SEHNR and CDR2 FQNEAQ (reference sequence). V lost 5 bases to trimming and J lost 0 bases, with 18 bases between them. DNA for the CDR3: TGTGCCAGCAGCCTCAGACTGGTCCTAGCTAGCACAGATACGCAGTATTTT. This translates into CASSLRLVLASTDTQYF.

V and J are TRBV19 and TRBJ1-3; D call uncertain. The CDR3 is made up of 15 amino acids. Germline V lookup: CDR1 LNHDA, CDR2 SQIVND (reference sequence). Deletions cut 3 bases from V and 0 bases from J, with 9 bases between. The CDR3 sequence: CASSIAGSSGNTIYF. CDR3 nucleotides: TGTGCCAGTAGTATCGCTGGGAGCTCTGGAAACACCATATATTTT.

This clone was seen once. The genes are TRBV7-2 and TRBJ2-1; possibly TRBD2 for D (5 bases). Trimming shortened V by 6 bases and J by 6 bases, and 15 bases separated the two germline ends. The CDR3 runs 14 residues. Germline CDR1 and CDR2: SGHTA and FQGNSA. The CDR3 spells CASSLGVATNEQFF. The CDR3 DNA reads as TGTGCCAGCAGTCTCGGGGTAGCGACCAATGAGCAGTTCTTC.

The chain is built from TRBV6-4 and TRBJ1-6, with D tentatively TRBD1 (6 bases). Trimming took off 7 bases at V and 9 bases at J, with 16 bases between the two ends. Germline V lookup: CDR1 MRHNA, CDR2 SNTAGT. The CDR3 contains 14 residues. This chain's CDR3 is CASTPGDRGSPLHF. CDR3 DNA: TGTGCCAGCACCCCAGGGGACCGCGGTTCACCCCTCCACTTT.

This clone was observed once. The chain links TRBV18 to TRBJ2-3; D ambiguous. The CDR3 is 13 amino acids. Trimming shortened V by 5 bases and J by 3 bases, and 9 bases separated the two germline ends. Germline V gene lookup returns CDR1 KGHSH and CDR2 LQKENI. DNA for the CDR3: TGTGCCAGCTCAGATACTCGAACAGATACGCAGTATTTT. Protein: CASSDTRTDTQYF. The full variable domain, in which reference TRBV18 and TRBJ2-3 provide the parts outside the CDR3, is NAGVMQNPRHLVRRRGQEARLRCSPMKGHSHVYWYRQLPEEGLKFMVYLQKENIIDESGMPKERFSAEFPKEGPSILRIQQVVRGDSAAYFCASSDTRTDTQYFGPGTRLTVL.

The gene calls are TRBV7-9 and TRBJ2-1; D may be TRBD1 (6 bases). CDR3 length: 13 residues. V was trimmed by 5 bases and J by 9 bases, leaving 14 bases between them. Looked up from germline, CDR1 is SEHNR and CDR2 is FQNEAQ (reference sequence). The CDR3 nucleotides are TGTGCCAGCAGCCAGGGGCGGTTTAGTGAGCAGTTCTTC. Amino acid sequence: CASSQGRFSEQFF.

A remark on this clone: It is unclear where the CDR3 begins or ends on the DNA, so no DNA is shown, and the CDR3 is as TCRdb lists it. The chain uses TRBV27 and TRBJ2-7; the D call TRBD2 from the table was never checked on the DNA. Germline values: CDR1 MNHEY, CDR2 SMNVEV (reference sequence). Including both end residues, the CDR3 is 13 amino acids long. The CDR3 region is CASSFWRGYEQYF.

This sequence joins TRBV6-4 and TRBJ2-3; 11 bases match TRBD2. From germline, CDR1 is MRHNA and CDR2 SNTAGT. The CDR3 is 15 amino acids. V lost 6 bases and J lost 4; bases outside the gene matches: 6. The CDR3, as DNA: TGTGCCAGCAGCCACGGGACTAGCGGTTCAGATACGCAGTATTTT. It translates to CASSHGTSGSDTQYF.

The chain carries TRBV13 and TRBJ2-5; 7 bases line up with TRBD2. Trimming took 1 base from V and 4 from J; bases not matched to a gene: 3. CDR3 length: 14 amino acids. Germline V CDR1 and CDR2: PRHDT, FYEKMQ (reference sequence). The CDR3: CASSLAGGGETQYF. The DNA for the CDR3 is TGTGCCAGCAGCTTAGCGGGAGGCGGAGAGACCCAGTACTTC.

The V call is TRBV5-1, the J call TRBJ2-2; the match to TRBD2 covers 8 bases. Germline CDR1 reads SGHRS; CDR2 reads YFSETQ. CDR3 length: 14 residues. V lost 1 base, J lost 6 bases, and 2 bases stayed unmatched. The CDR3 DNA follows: TGCGCCAGCAGCTTGACTAGCGGCTCCGGGGAGCTGTTTTTT. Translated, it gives CASSLTSGSGELFF.

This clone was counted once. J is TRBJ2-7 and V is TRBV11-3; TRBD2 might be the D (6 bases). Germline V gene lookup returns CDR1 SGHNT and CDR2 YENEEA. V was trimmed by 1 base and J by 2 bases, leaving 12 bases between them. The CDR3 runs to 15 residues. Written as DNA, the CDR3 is TGTGCCAGCAGCTTAGCGGCGGGACCTCCCTACGAGCAGTACTTC. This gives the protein CASSLAAGPPYEQYF.

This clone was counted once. CDR3 loop: CASSPSGNSYEQYF. The DNA for the CDR3 is TGTGCCAGCAGCCCTAGCGGGAACTCCTACGAGCAGTACTTC. V usage is TRBV7-8 and J usage is TRBJ2-7; TRBD2 matches at 9 bases. The CDR3 spans 14 residues. The V and J ends lost 5 bases and 0 bases, in that order; junction bases with no gene match: 2. The V gene's germline CDR1 is SGHVS and CDR2 FQNEAQ.

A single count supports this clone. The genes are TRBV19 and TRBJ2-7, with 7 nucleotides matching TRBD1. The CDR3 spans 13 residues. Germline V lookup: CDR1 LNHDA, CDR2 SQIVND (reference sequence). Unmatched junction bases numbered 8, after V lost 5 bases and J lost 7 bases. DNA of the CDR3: TGTGCCAGTAGTTCAAAGGGGGCCTGGGAGCAGTACTTC. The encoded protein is CASSSKGAWEQYF. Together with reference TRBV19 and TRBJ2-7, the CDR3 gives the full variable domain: DGGITQSPKYLFRKEGQNVTLSCEQNLNHDAMYWYRQDPGQGLRLIYYSQIVNDFQKGDIAEGYSVSREKKESFPLTVTSAQKNPTAFYLCASSSKGAWEQYFGPGTRLTVT.

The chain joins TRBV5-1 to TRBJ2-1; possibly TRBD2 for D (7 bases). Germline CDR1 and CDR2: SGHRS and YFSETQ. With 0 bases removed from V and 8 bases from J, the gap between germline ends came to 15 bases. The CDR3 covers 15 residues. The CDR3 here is CASSLVGGGGDEQFF. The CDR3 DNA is TGCGCCAGCAGCTTGGTTGGGGGAGGGGGGGATGAGCAGTTCTTC.

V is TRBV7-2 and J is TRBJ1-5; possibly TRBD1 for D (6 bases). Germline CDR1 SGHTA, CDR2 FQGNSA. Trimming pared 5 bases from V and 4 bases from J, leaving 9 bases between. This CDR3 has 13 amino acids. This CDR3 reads CASSVQGNQPQHF. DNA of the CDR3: TGTGCCAGCAGCGTACAGGGAAATCAGCCCCAGCATTTT. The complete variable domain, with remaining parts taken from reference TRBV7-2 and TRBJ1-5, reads GAGVSQSPSNKVTEKGKDVELRCDPISGHTALYWYRQSLGQGLEFLIYFQGNSAPDKSGLPSDRFSAERTGGSVSTLTIQRTQQEDSAVYLCASSVQGNQPQHFGDGTRLSIL.

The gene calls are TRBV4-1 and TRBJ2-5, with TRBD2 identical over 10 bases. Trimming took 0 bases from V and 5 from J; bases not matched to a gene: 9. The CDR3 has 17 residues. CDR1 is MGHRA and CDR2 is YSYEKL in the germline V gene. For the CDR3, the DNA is TGCGCCAGCAGCCAAGATCAGAGCGGGAGGGCCTGGGAGACCCAGTACTTC. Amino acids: CASSQDQSGRAWETQYF.